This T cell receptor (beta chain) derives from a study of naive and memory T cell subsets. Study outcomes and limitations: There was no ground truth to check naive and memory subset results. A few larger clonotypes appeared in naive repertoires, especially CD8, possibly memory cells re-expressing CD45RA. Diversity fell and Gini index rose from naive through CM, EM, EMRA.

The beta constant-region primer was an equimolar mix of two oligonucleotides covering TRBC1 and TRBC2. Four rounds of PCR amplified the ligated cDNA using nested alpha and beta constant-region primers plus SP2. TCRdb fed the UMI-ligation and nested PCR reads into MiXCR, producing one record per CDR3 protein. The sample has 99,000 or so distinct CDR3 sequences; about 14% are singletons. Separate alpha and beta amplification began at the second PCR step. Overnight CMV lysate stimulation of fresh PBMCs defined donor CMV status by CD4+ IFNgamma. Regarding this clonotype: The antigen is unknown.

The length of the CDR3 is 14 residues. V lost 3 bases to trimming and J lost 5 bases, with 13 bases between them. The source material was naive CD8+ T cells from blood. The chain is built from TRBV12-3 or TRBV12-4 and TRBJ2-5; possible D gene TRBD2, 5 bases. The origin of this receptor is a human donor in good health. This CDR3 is CASSFRRAGETQYF. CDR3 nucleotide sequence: TGTGCCAGCAGTTTTAGGCGGGCTGGCGAGACCCAGTACTTC.